A selection of T cell receptor beta chains follows, all from one sample in a study of cytomegalovirus exposure and HLA in healthy donors. Sequencing used immunoSEQ multiplex PCR; TCRdb keeps in-frame clones, though not all of them. Of 150,000 to 200,000 clones detected, around 83% appear once; the ten largest clones hold roughly 4.3%. Material for sequencing was PBMCs. The receptor source for this set is a man between 45 and 60 years old in good health and CMV-seropositive. CDR3s include the opening cysteine and the closing phenylalanine or tryptophan. D genes are given only for firm matches. Size tells how often a clone was seen (once, few, many) or the class of an expanded clone, and some rows leave it out.

v_call: TRBV4-2
d_call: TRBD2
j_call: TRBJ2-7
clone_size: -
cdr3_nt: TGTGCCAGCAGCCCCCGACTAGCGGAGAGCTCCTACGAGCAGTACTTC
cdr3_aa: CASSPRLAESSYEQYF

v_call: TRBV7-4
d_call: -
j_call: TRBJ2-5
clone_size: -
cdr3_nt: TGTGCCAGCAGTAAGAAAAACAGGGAAAAAGAGACCCAGTACTTC
cdr3_aa: CASSKKNREKETQYF

v_call: TRBV4-1
d_call: TRBD1
j_call: TRBJ1-5
clone_size: -
cdr3_nt: TGCGCCAGCAGCCAAGCGACAGGGGACCATCAGCCCCAGCATTTT
cdr3_aa: CASSQATGDHQPQHF

v_call: TRBV19
d_call: -
j_call: TRBJ1-1
clone_size: -
cdr3_nt: TGTGCCAGTAGTATTCGGCCACAGGGAAATGAAGCTTTCTTT
cdr3_aa: CASSIRPQGNEAFF

v_call: TRBV7-2
d_call: TRBD2
j_call: TRBJ2-7
clone_size: -
cdr3_nt: TGTGCCAGCAGCGCACGGAAAGGGGAGCGGGGCCTCTCCTACGAGCAGTACTTC
cdr3_aa: CASSARKGERGLSYEQYF

v_call: TRBV5-4
d_call: -
j_call: TRBJ1-1
clone_size: -
cdr3_nt: TGTGCCAGCAGCTACGGTAGGGGGAACACTGAAGCTTTCTTT
cdr3_aa: CASSYGRGNTEAFF

v_call: TRBV5-1
d_call: TRBD1
j_call: TRBJ2-7
clone_size: -
cdr3_nt: TGCGCCAGCAGCTTGACAGGGGACTACGAGCAGTACTTC
cdr3_aa: CASSLTGDYEQYF

v_call: TRBV6-5
d_call: TRBD1
j_call: TRBJ1-2
clone_size: -
cdr3_nt: TGTGCCAGCAGTTACTCGATACAGGGGGGAAGTGGCTACACCTTC
cdr3_aa: CASSYSIQGGSGYTF

v_call: TRBV2
d_call: -
j_call: TRBJ1-4
clone_size: -
cdr3_nt: TGTGCCAGCAGAGGACAGACAACTAATGAAAAACTGTTTTTT
cdr3_aa: CASRGQTTNEKLFF

v_call: TRBV30
d_call: -
j_call: TRBJ2-5
clone_size: -
cdr3_nt: TGTGCCTGGAGTAGCGGCAAGTTAGAGACCCAGTACTTC
cdr3_aa: CAWSSGKLETQYF

v_call: TRBV7-8
d_call: -
j_call: TRBJ2-7
clone_size: few
cdr3_nt: TGTGCCAGCAGCTTAGTCGGCCGAATCAGGTCCTACGAGCAGTACTTC
cdr3_aa: CASSLVGRIRSYEQYF

v_call: TRBV5-1
d_call: -
j_call: TRBJ2-7
clone_size: -
cdr3_nt: TGCGCCAGCAGCGAAGGACAAGGCGAGCAGTACTTC
cdr3_aa: CASSEGQGEQYF

v_call: TRBV11-2
d_call: -
j_call: TRBJ1-2
clone_size: -
cdr3_nt: TGTGCCAGCAGCTCACCAAACAGCCGTTTAGCTAACTATGGCTACACCTTC
cdr3_aa: CASSSPNSRLANYGYTF

v_call: TRBV7-9
d_call: TRBD1
j_call: TRBJ1-2
clone_size: -
cdr3_nt: TGTTCCAGCACCCAGGGGGCGAACTATGGCTACACCTTC
cdr3_aa: CSSTQGANYGYTF

v_call: TRBV27
d_call: TRBD2
j_call: TRBJ2-7
clone_size: -
cdr3_nt: TGTGCCAGCAGTTTAGGGTCTAGCGGGATCTACGAGCAGTACTTC
cdr3_aa: CASSLGSSGIYEQYF

v_call: TRBV27
d_call: TRBD2
j_call: TRBJ2-5
clone_size: -
cdr3_nt: TGTGCCAGCCTCGGGGGGGATGGGACCCAGTACTTC
cdr3_aa: CASLGGDGTQYF

v_call: TRBV15
d_call: TRBD1
j_call: TRBJ2-7
clone_size: -
cdr3_nt: TGTGCCACCAGCAGATCCGGGACAGGGGGTTACGAGCAGTACTTC
cdr3_aa: CATSRSGTGGYEQYF

v_call: TRBV7-6
d_call: -
j_call: TRBJ2-5
clone_size: -
cdr3_nt: TGTGCCAGCAGCATGGGACTGGCCCAAGAGACCCAGTACTTC
cdr3_aa: CASSMGLAQETQYF

v_call: TRBV23-1
d_call: -
j_call: TRBJ2-1
clone_size: -
cdr3_nt: TGCGCCAGCCTCAACCGCCAGGATTCGGCTTTCAATGAGCAGTTCTTC
cdr3_aa: CASLNRQDSAFNEQFF

v_call: TRBV7-2
d_call: TRBD2
j_call: TRBJ2-7
clone_size: -
cdr3_nt: TGTGCCAGCAGCGGTTTTGGCGGGGGGTACGAGCAGTACTTC
cdr3_aa: CASSGFGGGYEQYF

v_call: TRBV13
d_call: TRBD1
j_call: TRBJ2-7
clone_size: -
cdr3_nt: TGTGCCAGCAGCTCCCTGACAGGGCGCGAGCAGTACTTC
cdr3_aa: CASSSLTGREQYF

v_call: TRBV5-1
d_call: TRBD2
j_call: TRBJ2-2
clone_size: few
cdr3_nt: TGCGCCAGCAGCTTGGATGGGGGACTAGCGGGAGGGCCGGCCGGGGAGCTGTTTTTT
cdr3_aa: CASSLDGGLAGGPAGELFF

v_call: TRBV27
d_call: TRBD1
j_call: TRBJ1-2
clone_size: -
cdr3_nt: TGTGCCAGCAGTTTTGGCAGGGGGACGGAGGGCTACACCTTC
cdr3_aa: CASSFGRGTEGYTF

v_call: TRBV7-8
d_call: TRBD2
j_call: TRBJ2-3
clone_size: few
cdr3_nt: TGTGCCAGCAGCTTAATGGGACTAGACACAGATACGCAGTATTTT
cdr3_aa: CASSLMGLDTDTQYF

v_call: TRBV7-6
d_call: TRBD2
j_call: TRBJ2-3
clone_size: -
cdr3_nt: TGTGCCAGCAGCTTCAGACTAGCGGGGGCCACAGATACGCAGTATTTT
cdr3_aa: CASSFRLAGATDTQYF

v_call: TRBV7-9
d_call: -
j_call: TRBJ2-3
clone_size: -
cdr3_nt: TGTGCCAGCAGCTTAAGGCGGGATGGGACAGATACGCAGTATTTT
cdr3_aa: CASSLRRDGTDTQYF

v_call: TRBV5-1
d_call: TRBD2
j_call: TRBJ2-2
clone_size: -
cdr3_nt: TGCGCCAGCAGCCTGACTAGCGGTAGCCTGAACACCGGGGAGCTGTTTTTT
cdr3_aa: CASSLTSGSLNTGELFF

v_call: TRBV4-2
d_call: TRBD1
j_call: TRBJ2-5
clone_size: -
cdr3_nt: TGTGCCAGCAGCCATCGCTTTAGACAGGGCGGGCAAGAGACCCAGTACTTC
cdr3_aa: CASSHRFRQGGQETQYF

v_call: TRBV9
d_call: TRBD1
j_call: TRBJ1-2
clone_size: -
cdr3_nt: TGTGCCAGCAGTAAAACCGGGACAGGGAATTGGGGCTACACCTTC
cdr3_aa: CASSKTGTGNWGYTF

v_call: TRBV4-1
d_call: TRBD1
j_call: TRBJ1-5
clone_size: -
cdr3_nt: TGCGCCAGCAGCCGGCACCCGGGACAGGGTAATAATCAGCCCCAGCATTTT
cdr3_aa: CASSRHPGQGNNQPQHF

v_call: TRBV7-9
d_call: TRBD1
j_call: TRBJ1-2
clone_size: -
cdr3_nt: TGTGCCAGCAGGGTGGGGACAGGGAATGGCTACACCTTC
cdr3_aa: CASRVGTGNGYTF

v_call: TRBV7-4
d_call: -
j_call: TRBJ2-1
clone_size: -
cdr3_nt: TGTGCCAGCAGCTTAGGAGTTAGCGCCAAGGTCGGTGAGCAGTTCTTC
cdr3_aa: CASSLGVSAKVGEQFF

v_call: TRBV25-1
d_call: TRBD1
j_call: TRBJ2-5
clone_size: -
cdr3_nt: TGTGCCAGCAGAGGGACAGGCATGGGTCAGACCCAGTACTTC
cdr3_aa: CASRGTGMGQTQYF

v_call: TRBV7-6
d_call: -
j_call: TRBJ1-6
clone_size: -
cdr3_nt: TGTGCCAGCAGCCCAGACATTTCCTATAATTCACCCCTCCACTTT
cdr3_aa: CASSPDISYNSPLHF

v_call: TRBV7-3
d_call: TRBD1
j_call: TRBJ1-4
clone_size: -
cdr3_nt: TGTGCCAGCAGCTTAAAGGACAGGGATGGGTCTAATGAAAAACTGTTTTTT
cdr3_aa: CASSLKDRDGSNEKLFF

v_call: TRBV7-9
d_call: TRBD2
j_call: TRBJ2-3
clone_size: -
cdr3_nt: TGTGCCAGCAGGTTTGGGACTAGCGGGGGGACAGATACGCAGTATTTT
cdr3_aa: CASRFGTSGGTDTQYF

v_call: TRBV27
d_call: -
j_call: TRBJ1-3
clone_size: -
cdr3_nt: TGTGCCAGCAGGATGGGCACAGGAGGAAACACCATATATTTT
cdr3_aa: CASRMGTGGNTIYF

v_call: TRBV19
d_call: TRBD1
j_call: TRBJ1-5
clone_size: once
cdr3_nt: TGTGCCAGTAGTAGACAACAGGGGGCGATTTATGTTCAGCCCCAGCATTTT
cdr3_aa: CASSRQQGAIYVQPQHF

v_call: TRBV11-3
d_call: TRBD1
j_call: TRBJ2-3
clone_size: few
cdr3_nt: TGTGCCAGCAGTAGGGACAGGGCAAGCACAGATACGCAGTATTTT
cdr3_aa: CASSRDRASTDTQYF

v_call: TRBV7-2
d_call: -
j_call: TRBJ2-3
clone_size: -
cdr3_nt: TGTGCCAGCAGCTTATCGGGGGGCTCGACCTCCACAGATACGCAGTATTTT
cdr3_aa: CASSLSGGSTSTDTQYF

v_call: TRBV13
d_call: -
j_call: TRBJ1-4
clone_size: -
cdr3_nt: TGTGCCAGCAGCACCTCGTACACCCGAACTAATGAAAAACTGTTTTTT
cdr3_aa: CASSTSYTRTNEKLFF

v_call: TRBV5-1
d_call: TRBD2
j_call: TRBJ2-5
clone_size: -
cdr3_nt: TGCGCCAGCAAGGGGGATGAGGGACTAGCGGGAAGGGAGACCCAGTACTTC
cdr3_aa: CASKGDEGLAGRETQYF

v_call: TRBV19
d_call: TRBD2
j_call: TRBJ2-3
clone_size: -
cdr3_nt: TGTGCCAGTAGACTAGCGGGAACTGGCACAGATACGCAGTATTTT
cdr3_aa: CASRLAGTGTDTQYF

v_call: TRBV7-9
d_call: TRBD2
j_call: TRBJ2-5
clone_size: -
cdr3_nt: TGTGCCAGCAGCTCCCTTGGGGGAGGGGAAGAGACCCAGTACTTC
cdr3_aa: CASSSLGGGEETQYF

v_call: TRBV15
d_call: TRBD1
j_call: TRBJ1-5
clone_size: -
cdr3_nt: TGTGCCACCAGCAGAGTCCCCACAGGGGGCGCGGCTGAGGATCAGCCCCAGCATTTT
cdr3_aa: CATSRVPTGGAAEDQPQHF

v_call: TRBV14
d_call: -
j_call: TRBJ2-1
clone_size: -
cdr3_nt: TGTGCCAGCAGCCAAGGTCATAGTTCCTACAATGAGCAGTTCTTC
cdr3_aa: CASSQGHSSYNEQFF

v_call: TRBV27
d_call: TRBD1
j_call: TRBJ1-6
clone_size: few
cdr3_nt: TGTGCCAGCAACCCGGGACAGTATAATTCACCCCTCCACTTT
cdr3_aa: CASNPGQYNSPLHF

v_call: TRBV10-3
d_call: TRBD2
j_call: TRBJ2-1
clone_size: -
cdr3_nt: TGTGCCATCAGTGAGTCTGGGGGGACTAGCGGGAGAAATGAGCAGTTCTTC
cdr3_aa: CAISESGGTSGRNEQFF

v_call: TRBV7-3
d_call: TRBD2
j_call: TRBJ2-7
clone_size: few
cdr3_nt: TGTGCCAGCAGCTTAACCAGCGGGGGTCAGCAGTACTTC
cdr3_aa: CASSLTSGGQQYF

v_call: TRBV2
d_call: -
j_call: TRBJ2-7
clone_size: -
cdr3_nt: TGTGCCAGCACCATAACTGACAGAGCTTCGTACGAGCAGTACTTC
cdr3_aa: CASTITDRASYEQYF

v_call: TRBV28
d_call: TRBD1
j_call: TRBJ1-2
clone_size: -
cdr3_nt: TGTGCCAGCAGCATAACAGGGACAGGCCAGGAGGGCTACACCTTC
cdr3_aa: CASSITGTGQEGYTF

v_call: TRBV5-6
d_call: TRBD2
j_call: TRBJ2-5
clone_size: -
cdr3_nt: TGTGCCAGCAGCTTGGTTCTAGCGGGGGGTAAAGAGACCCAGTACTTC
cdr3_aa: CASSLVLAGGKETQYF

v_call: TRBV15
d_call: -
j_call: TRBJ2-7
clone_size: -
cdr3_nt: TGTGCCACCAGCAGAGATTCATATGGAGGAGCATACGAGCAGTACTTC
cdr3_aa: CATSRDSYGGAYEQYF

v_call: TRBV28
d_call: TRBD2
j_call: TRBJ2-5
clone_size: -
cdr3_nt: TGTGCCAGCAGTTTAAGCGGGGGGAAAGAGACCCAGTACTTC
cdr3_aa: CASSLSGGKETQYF